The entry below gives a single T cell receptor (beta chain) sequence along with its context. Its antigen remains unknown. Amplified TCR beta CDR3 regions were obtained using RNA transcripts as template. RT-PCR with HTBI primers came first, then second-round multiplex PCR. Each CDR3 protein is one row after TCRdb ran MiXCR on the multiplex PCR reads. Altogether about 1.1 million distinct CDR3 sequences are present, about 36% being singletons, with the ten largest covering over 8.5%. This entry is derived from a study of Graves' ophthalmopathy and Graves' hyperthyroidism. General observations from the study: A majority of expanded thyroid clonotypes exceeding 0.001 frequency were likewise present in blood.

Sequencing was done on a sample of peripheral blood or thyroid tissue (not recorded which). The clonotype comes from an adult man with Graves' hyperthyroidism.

The CDR3 DNA sequence: TGTGCCAGCAGACCAGGGGGAGGGGGCACAGATACGCAGTATTTT. It yields the protein CASRPGGGGTDTQYF. The genes are TRBV7-6 and TRBJ2-3; either TRBD1 or TRBD2 may supply D (7 bases each). The CDR3 is made up of 15 amino acids. V lost 6 bases and J 1 base, leaving 14 bases between the germline ends. Germline V gives CDR1 SGHVS, CDR2 FNYEAQ.